The subject of this entry is one TCR beta chain. Its antigen remains unknown. There are 14 residues in the CDR3. In germline, CDR1 is SGHNT, CDR2 YYREEE (reference sequence). Trimming cost V 2 bases and J 2 bases, with 10 bases left between them. The data stem from a study of T-cell memory formation after mild COVID-19. Across the study: Largely, the TCR clusters proved donor specific.

A 5'RACE reaction primed in the constant segment made cDNA libraries of TCR alpha and TCR beta, and these carried sample barcodes and UMIs. TCRdb reprocessed the 5' RACE reads with MiXCR, giving one entry per CDR3 protein. The sample lists 300,000 to 350,000 distinct CDR3 sequences; approximately 19% were seen once. Findings and caveats of the study: Clones shrinking from day 15 to 85 showed even CD4/CD8 mixes; later expanders tilted CD4+. Clonal second-wave expansions that peaked on day 37 had unconfirmed SARS-CoV-2 specificity.

This chain joins TRBV5-4 and TRBJ2-5; D could derive from TRBD1 or TRBD2 (6 bases each). The sequenced sample consisted of PBMCs or a T cell subset sorted from them (not recorded which). The TCR originated in a man between 18 and 29 years old who had mild COVID-19 (a few samples of this study predate the infection). Cell type and time point are not known. The DNA of the CDR3 is TGTGCCAGCAGCTTAACAGGGACTCAAGAGACCCAGTACTTC. It codes for CASSLTGTQETQYF.